This T cell receptor (beta chain) was captured in a study of T cells in women clearing cervical HPV infection. On this clone itself: Its target is not known. The read ends 3 residues shy of where the CDR3 ends; the end is completed using the germline J gene.

CDR3 length: 14 residues. V shed 7 bases and J shed 0 bases, with 11 bases lying between them. CDR1 SNHLY and CDR2 FYNNEI come from the germline V gene. TCRdb keeps only in-frame clones here, not all; method: immunoSEQ multiplex PCR. The sample table sets out roughly 30,000 clones. Study results and caveats: It is unknown whether associations predate infection; no effector/memory or HPV-specific sorting.

Dot-blot hybridization genotyped cervical HPV amplified with MY09/MY11 PCR. Sequencing was performed on blood buffy coat. The rearrangement links TRBV2 to TRBJ2-3; D gene unclear. The TCR comes from a woman between 18 and 75 years old with a cervical HPV16 infection that either progressed to CIN3+ or cleared (not recorded which). The CDR3 loop reads CASTQKSSTDTQYF. Incomplete CDR3 DNA: TGTGCCAGCACGCAGAAGTCTAGCACAGATACG.